The clone carrying this TCR beta chain was recorded once. Its antigen is not identified. Germline assignment: CDR1 MDHEN and CDR2 SYDVKM. The CDR3 runs to 13 residues. Trimming removed 5 bases from V and 5 bases from J; junction bases left unmatched: 4. Assay used: immunoSEQ multiplex PCR; TCRdb lists only in-frame clones, some missing. The sample consists of 55,000 to 95,000 clones, 88% of them appearing once. The source of the sample is a study of OX40 agonist ivuxolimab in advanced cancers. At the level of the study: It was ivuxolimab, an agonistic anti-OX40 (CD134) antibody, that patients were treated with. Of mixed ages from 23 to 79 and averaging about 60 years, the group was about 86% male. Eligibility admitted prior anti-PD-1, anti-PD-L1 or anti-CTLA-4 therapy; roughly 39% had some.

Findings of the study overall: Expanded clones belonging to CD8+ T cells outnumbered, on average, those of CD4+.

The sequence was collected from an adult with an advanced solid tumor such as melanoma, head and neck, liver or kidney cancer. V gene TRBV28 combines with J gene TRBJ2-5; 8 bases align to TRBD1. The sample here was CD4+ or CD8+ T cells sorted from blood, taken in a trial of the OX40 agonist ivuxolimab. CDR3 residues: CASSPGGGETQYF. The CDR3 nucleotides are TGTGCCAGCAGTCCAGGGGGCGGGGAGACCCAGTACTTC.